What follows are 7 T cell receptor beta chains derived from one specimen sequenced in a study of OX40 agonist ivuxolimab in advanced cancers. Profiled with immunoSEQ multiplex PCR; TCRdb holds only in-frame clones, not every one. The sample carries approximately 55,000 clones, 87% recorded once. The material was CD4+ or CD8+ T cells sorted from blood, obtained in a trial of the OX40 agonist ivuxolimab. The receptors come from an adult with an advanced solid tumor such as melanoma, head and neck, liver or kidney cancer.

This chain joins TRBV28 and TRBJ1-1; D ambiguous. The germline CDR1 and CDR2 sequences are MDHEN and SYDVKM. This CDR3 has 17 amino acids. V lost 6 bases to trimming and J lost 0 bases, with 20 bases between them. DNA of the CDR3: TGTGCCAGCAGCAAGTCTAAGGTGTCGGGATTGAACACTGAAGCTTTCTTT. Protein: CASSKSKVSGLNTEAFF.

In this sample, this clone turned up once. V usage is TRBV5-6 and J usage is TRBJ2-1, with D possibly matching TRBD2 (5 bases). V lost 6 bases, J lost 8 bases, and 15 bases lay in between. The V gene's germline CDR1 is SGHDT and CDR2 YYEEEE. CDR3 length: 13 amino acids. The chain's CDR3 is CASTPGSSDEQFF. The CDR3, as DNA: TGTGCCAGCACCCCGGGGTCCTCGGATGAGCAGTTCTTC.

This chain connects TRBV5-5 to TRBJ2-5, with TRBD2 matching 14 bases. CDR1 and CDR2 (germline): SGHKS, YYEKEE (reference sequence). The CDR3 is made up of 18 amino acids. With V trimmed by 1 base and J by 2 bases, 7 bases remained unmatched. In DNA form, the CDR3 reads TGTGCCAGCAGCTTGCTCCCGACTAGCGGGAGGGTACAAGAGACCCAGTACTTC. Translated: CASSLLPTSGRVQETQYF.

The chain recombines TRBV10-3 with TRBJ2-7, with 9 bases matching TRBD1. With V trimmed by 8 bases and J by 6 bases, 5 bases remained unmatched. CDR1 and CDR2 from the germline V gene are ENHRY and SYGVKD. The CDR3 is made up of 12 amino acids. CDR3 sequence reads: CAISGQGSEQYF. DNA of the CDR3: TGTGCCATCTCGGGACAGGGATCCGAGCAGTACTTC.

This clone was seen a single time. The genes are TRBV21-1 and TRBJ2-2. TRBV21-1 is labeled a pseudogene. The CDR3 has 15 residues. CDR3: CASSKDSANTGELFF. CDR3 coding DNA: TGTGCCAGCAGCAAAGACAGCGCGAACACCGGGGAGCTGTTTTTT.

This clone was found once. A read error is possible here, since a much larger clone lies one base away. Within the sample, other DNA sequences also encode this same CDR3. The CDR3 loop reads CASSPRTENYGYTF. DNA of the CDR3: TGTGCCAGCAGCCCGCGGACGGAAAACTATGGCTATACCTTC. The chain recombines TRBV7-9 with TRBJ1-2; D gene unclear. The CDR3 is 14 amino acids. CDR1 is SEHNR and CDR2 is FQNEAQ in the germline V gene (reference sequence).

The V gene is TRBV7-2, the J gene TRBJ2-7; TRBD2 might be the D (6 bases). CDR1 and CDR2 from the germline V gene are SGHTA and FQGNSA. CDR3 length equals 13 residues. V was clipped by 5 bases and J by 5 bases, with 13 bases between them. The CDR3 nucleotides are TGTGCCAGCAGCATGCTTATAGCGGACGAGCAGTACTTC. Its translation: CASSMLIADEQYF.